These 31 T cell receptor beta chains originate from one sample sequenced in a study of T-cell reconstitution after alpha-beta-depleted transplantation in children. The TCRbeta library incorporated unique molecular identifiers. TCRdb re-derived calls from the PCR reads in MiXCR, one entry per CDR3 protein. Of fewer than 550,000 distinct CDR3 sequences in the sample, roughly 11% were seen once. Material: PBMCs, mostly from graft donor cells, obtained 180 days after TCRalphabeta/CD19-depleted stem cell transplant. Receptor source: a female patient aged 2-9 years who had a stem cell transplant for aplastic anemia, so the T cells may come from the graft donor.

This clonotype was picked up a small number of times. This sequence joins TRBV28 and TRBJ1-2, with a possible D match to TRBD1 (6 bases). V shed 9 bases and J shed 2 bases, with 16 bases lying between them. The CDR3 runs to 14 residues. The germline CDR1 and CDR2 sequences are MDHEN and SYDVKM. CDR3 region: CASSTGAGNYGYTF. The CDR3 DNA follows: TGTGCCAGTTCTACGGGGGCAGGGAACTATGGCTACACCTTC.

The chain has TRBV12-3 or TRBV12-4 and TRBJ1-5; D gene unclear. The CDR3 contains 15 residues. Trimming took 6 bases from V and 0 from J, leaving 12 bases between them. CDR3 nucleotide sequence: TGTGCCAGCAGCCCGGCGCAGCCTAGCAATCAGCCCCAGCATTTT. Its protein is CASSPAQPSNQPQHF.

J is TRBJ1-1 and V is TRBV7-3; 9 bases agree with TRBD1. Per the germline V gene, CDR1 is SGHTA and CDR2 is FQGTGA. V gave up 2 bases and J gave up 3 bases; unmatched junction bases: 10. The CDR3 loop spans 17 amino acids. CDR3 region: CASSLPKGQGRDTEAFF. The CDR3 DNA reads TGTGCCAGCAGCTTACCCAAGGGACAGGGAAGGGACACTGAAGCTTTCTTT.

The CDR3 region is CASGFQPGSGETQYF. In nucleotides, the CDR3 is TGTGCTAGTGGTTTCCAACCGGGGAGTGGGGAGACCCAGTACTTC. This chain links TRBV12-5 with TRBJ2-5; a weak D match, TRBD2 (5 bases). This CDR3 is 15 amino acids long. V lost 3 bases, J lost 5 bases, and 16 bases lay in between. The germline CDR1 and CDR2 sequences are LGHNT and FRNRAP.

CDR3: CAIKGGIHSYEQYF. The CDR3 DNA reads TGTGCCATCAAGGGCGGGATTCACTCCTACGAGCAGTACTTC. The V call is TRBV10-3, the J call TRBJ2-7; D may be TRBD2 (6 bases). This CDR3 spans 14 amino acids. Trimming took 7 bases from V and 0 from J, leaving 13 bases between them. The germline V gene has CDR1 ENHRY and CDR2 SYGVKD.

This clonotype was seen more than once but under ten times. The rearrangement links TRBV27 to TRBJ2-7; TRBD1 matches at 8 bases. CDR1 is MNHEY and CDR2 is SMNVEV in the germline V gene (reference sequence). The CDR3 has 14 residues. Trimming took 10 bases from V and 4 from J; bases not matched to a gene: 12. The DNA of the CDR3 is TGTGCCACTTCCTCTCGGGACAGGTCATACGAGCAGTACTTC. Amino acid sequence: CATSSRDRSYEQYF.

The J gene is TRBJ2-7, the V gene TRBV20-1; the D gene is possibly TRBD2 (6 bases). Per the germline V gene, CDR1 is DFQATT and CDR2 is SNEGSKA (reference sequence). The CDR3 length is 12 residues. V was cut by 5 bases and J by 4 bases, with 12 bases left in between. CDR3 bases: TGCAGTGCTTCAGCGGGCGGGTACGAGCAGTACGTC. Translated: CSASAGGYEQYV.

V is TRBV10-3 and J is TRBJ2-1, with TRBD2 identical over 7 bases. The germline V gene encodes CDR1 ENHRY and CDR2 SYGVKD. This CDR3 region has 13 residues. V trimming: 6 bases; J trimming: 7 bases; junction bases outside the gene matches: 6. The CDR3 reads CAISSGKGNEQFF. The CDR3 DNA reads TGTGCCATCAGCAGCGGGAAAGGAAATGAGCAGTTCTTC.

The rearrangement uses TRBV4-3 and TRBJ2-1; tentative D call: TRBD1 (6 bases). The germline CDR1 and CDR2 sequences are LGHNA and YSLEER. Trimming shortened V by 2 bases and J by 4 bases, and 9 bases separated the two germline ends. The CDR3 is made up of 14 amino acids. CDR3 protein: CASSQPDRYNEQFF. The CDR3 DNA reads TGCGCCAGCAGCCAACCAGACAGGTACAATGAGCAGTTCTTC.

This clonotype came up many times. This chain links TRBV11-2 with TRBJ2-5; no definite D call. The CDR3 spans 11 residues. V lost 6 bases to trimming and J lost 5 bases, with 7 bases between them. Per germline, CDR1 SGHAT and CDR2 FQNNGV. The CDR3 nucleotides read TGTGCCAGCAGGGTGGGGGAGACCCAGTACTTC. Translating it yields CASRVGETQYF.

The chain has TRBV5-1 and TRBJ2-1; D unclear. V gave up 2 bases and J gave up 7 bases, with 19 bases separating them. Germline assignment: CDR1 SGHRS and CDR2 YFSETQ. CDR3 length equals 16 residues. CDR3 in amino acids: CASSFSPPSFWNEQFF. The DNA for the CDR3 is TGCGCCAGCAGCTTTAGTCCGCCTTCTTTCTGGAATGAGCAGTTCTTC.

The genes are TRBV7-3 and TRBJ2-3; D possibly corresponds to TRBD2 (5 bases). V lost 7 bases, J lost 7 bases, and 18 bases lay in between. The CDR3 runs to 14 residues. Germline V lookup: CDR1 SGHTA, CDR2 FQGTGA. The CDR3 DNA follows: TGTGCCAGCAAGGGAGAAAGCACGCAATATACGCAGTATTTT. Residues: CASKGESTQYTQYF.

Many counts were recorded for this clonotype. This sequence joins TRBV7-2 and TRBJ1-2; tentative D call: TRBD1 (5 bases). Trimming left V 1 base short and J 4 bases short, with 10 bases between. CDR1 and CDR2 from the germline V gene are SGHTA and FQGNSA. The CDR3 has 14 residues. The CDR3, as DNA: TGTGCCAGCAGCTTAGGGTTCGGGGGCTATGGCTACACCTTC. It translates to CASSLGFGGYGYTF.

The table lists this clonotype with a few counts. V usage is TRBV9 and J usage is TRBJ2-3, with D hard to call. V was cut by 3 bases and J by 6 bases, with 11 bases left in between. CDR1 SGDLS and CDR2 YYNGEE come from the germline V gene. The CDR3 runs 13 residues. CDR3 DNA: TGTGCCAGCAGCGCTATGATCGGGGATACGCAGTATTTT. Translation gives CASSAMIGDTQYF.

The gene calls are TRBV20-1 and TRBJ2-1, with a possible D match to TRBD2 (6 bases). Germline CDR1 is DFQATT and CDR2 is SNEGSKA (reference sequence). This CDR3 contains 15 residues. Trimming left V 3 bases short and J 4 bases short, with 16 bases between. CDR3 coding DNA: TGCAGTGCTAGTTCGGGTAGCGGTAGGTACAATGAGCAGTTCTTC. It encodes CSASSGSGRYNEQFF.

This clonotype was counted many times. This chain uses TRBV5-1 with TRBJ2-3, with D tentatively TRBD2 (6 bases). V lost 4 bases, J lost 1 base, and 7 bases lay in between. Germline V gene lookup returns CDR1 SGHRS and CDR2 YFSETQ. The CDR3 runs to 13 residues. CDR3 bases: TGCGCCAGCAGCCCTAGCGGCACAGATACGCAGTATTTT. It is translated as CASSPSGTDTQYF.

This clonotype was counted only a few times. The chain joins TRBV12-3 or TRBV12-4 to TRBJ2-3; 12 bases line up with TRBD1. V was clipped by 6 bases and J by 1 base; unmatched bases: 8. This CDR3 is 17 amino acids long. For the CDR3, the DNA is TGTGCCAGCAGCAGAGGGGACAGGGGGCGAGGCACAGATACGCAGTATTTT. The encoded protein is CASSRGDRGRGTDTQYF.

The chain joins TRBV20-1 to TRBJ1-5, with 9 nucleotides matching TRBD1. V gave up 6 bases and J gave up 3 bases; unmatched junction bases: 9. The germline V gene has CDR1 DFQATT and CDR2 SNEGSKA (reference sequence). The CDR3 is 15 amino acids. CDR3 protein: CSATPGTGINQPQHF. The CDR3 nucleotides read TGCAGTGCAACACCCGGGACAGGGATCAATCAGCCCCAGCATTTT.

This clonotype was recorded a few times. This chain uses TRBV30 with TRBJ2-7; TRBD1 matches 7 bases. V was clipped by 5 bases and J by 3 bases; unmatched bases: 4. The germline V gene has CDR1 GTSNPN and CDR2 SVGIG (reference sequence). CDR3 size: 12 residues. The CDR3 loop is CAWPTGYYEQYV. CDR3 nucleotide sequence: TGTGCCTGGCCGACAGGGTACTACGAGCAGTACGTC.

This clonotype appeared a few times. The chain recombines TRBV7-9 with TRBJ1-4; D gene uncertain. The V and J ends lost 5 bases and 2 bases respectively, with 12 bases between them. Germline CDR1 and CDR2: SEHNR and FQNEAQ (reference sequence). This CDR3 is built from 15 residues. The CDR3 region has the DNA TGTGCCAGCAGCCCTTATAAGGCGACTAATGAAAAACTGTTTTTT. This codes for CASSPYKATNEKLFF.

This clonotype has a handful of counts. The genes are TRBV15 and TRBJ2-1, with a weak D call TRBD1 (6 bases). CDR3 length: 17 amino acids. Trimming shortened V by 4 bases and J by 6 bases, and 22 bases separated the two germline ends. CDR1 is LNHNV, CDR2 YYDKDF, per germline (reference sequence). The CDR3 DNA is TGTGCCACCAGCACACAGGGATGGCTCTTTGTCGGCAATGAGCAGTTCTTC. Protein product: CATSTQGWLFVGNEQFF.

This clonotype came up a few times. The chain employs TRBV29-1 and TRBJ2-1, with D maybe TRBD1 (5 bases). V shed 6 bases and J shed 4 bases, with 19 bases lying between them. The CDR3 spans 15 residues. Germline-derived CDR1 and CDR2 are SQVTM and ANQGSEA. The CDR3 here is CSVKRQFEWYNEQFF. CDR3 coding DNA: TGCAGCGTAAAACGACAGTTTGAGTGGTACAATGAGCAGTTCTTC.

This clonotype came up many times. This chain joins TRBV4-3 and TRBJ2-4, with D possibly matching TRBD2 (6 bases). The CDR3 is made up of 17 amino acids. The germline V gene encodes CDR1 LGHNA and CDR2 YSLEER. The V end was cut by 0 bases, the J end by 1 base, with 13 bases between. CDR3 bases: TGCGCCAGCAGCCAAGATGACCGGGAGAGGGCCAAAAACATTCAGTACTTC. It specifies CASSQDDRERAKNIQYF.

This chain connects TRBV12-3 or TRBV12-4 to TRBJ2-5, with D tentatively TRBD2 (7 bases). The CDR3 runs 13 residues. V lost 6 bases, J lost 5 bases, and 13 bases lay in between. For the CDR3, the DNA is TGTGCCAGCAGACGCCGGGGGGCGGAGACCCAGTACTTC. Its protein product is CASRRRGAETQYF.

This clonotype was observed at least ten times. V and J are TRBV25-1 and TRBJ2-7; 9 nucleotides match TRBD1. In germline, CDR1 is MGHDK, CDR2 SYGVNS. After removal of 7 bases from V and 5 bases from J, the junction contained 6 bases not matched to a gene. There are 13 residues in the CDR3. The chain's CDR3 is CASTGQGIHEQYF. For the CDR3, the DNA is TGTGCCAGCACGGGACAGGGAATCCACGAGCAGTACTTC.

This clonotype was observed a handful of times. The chain is built from TRBV29-1 and TRBJ2-1, with 9 bases that match TRBD1. The CDR3 spans 15 residues. CDR1 is SQVTM and CDR2 is ANQGSEA in the germline V gene. V shed 1 base and J 0 bases; nucleotides not matched to a gene: 1. CDR3 nucleotides: TGCAGCGTTGAAGCGACAGGGGGCTCCTACAATGAGCAGTTCTTC. Its translation is CSVEATGGSYNEQFF.

In this sample, this clonotype turned up many times. V usage is TRBV6-1 and J usage is TRBJ2-7, with D possibly TRBD1 on 6 matching bases. Germline CDR1 reads MNHNS; CDR2 reads SASEGT. The CDR3 has 14 amino acids. V shed 6 bases and J shed 3 bases, with 15 bases lying between them. The CDR3: CASSPDLRGYEQYV. CDR3 coding DNA: TGTGCCAGCAGCCCCGACCTCAGGGGCTACGAGCAGTACGTC.

A few counts support this clonotype. The V call is TRBV12-3 or TRBV12-4, the J call TRBJ2-3; TRBD2 agrees at 10 bases. V gave up 7 bases and J gave up 2 bases; unmatched junction bases: 12. This CDR3 spans 17 amino acids. In DNA, the CDR3 is TGTGCCAGCATCTTGGGATTTCTAGCGGGAGCCACAGATACGCAGTATTTT. This translates into CASILGFLAGATDTQYF.

The rearrangement links TRBV7-2 to TRBJ1-2, with 8 bases that match TRBD1. The CDR3 contains 16 residues. V shed 5 bases and J 2 bases; nucleotides not matched to a gene: 10. Germline assignment: CDR1 SGHTA and CDR2 FQGNSA. CDR3 nucleotides: TGTGCCAGCAGCATTACTAACCGGGACAGGAACTATGGCTACACCTTC. It specifies CASSITNRDRNYGYTF.

This clonotype occurred a few times. The J gene is TRBJ2-2, the V gene TRBV18; 14 nucleotides match TRBD2. The CDR3 has 17 residues. V lost 2 bases and J lost 8; bases outside the gene matches: 7. Germline V CDR1 and CDR2: KGHSH, LQKENI. For the CDR3, the DNA is TGTGCCAGCTCACCAGGACCGGGACTAGCGGGAGTTGGGGAGCTGTTTTTT. Amino acid sequence: CASSPGPGLAGVGELFF.

The chain couples TRBV20-1 to TRBJ2-1; tentative D call: TRBD2 (6 bases). Germline V lookup: CDR1 DFQATT, CDR2 SNEGSKA (reference sequence). V lost 6 bases and J 7 bases, leaving 10 bases between the germline ends. The CDR3 has 11 residues. The CDR3 loop reads CSAVGGNEQFF. The CDR3 nucleotides read TGCAGTGCAGTTGGAGGGAATGAGCAGTTCTTC.